This T cell receptor (beta chain) originates from a study of identical twins. Germline V gene sequence: CDR1 SGHVS, CDR2 FQNEAQ. The CDR3 extends over 12 amino acids. Each cDNA held unique molecular identifiers, and template switching gave it a universal primer site. A single record per CDR3 protein comes from TCRdb applying MiXCR to the 5' RACE reads. The repertoire includes approximately 1.8 million distinct CDR3 sequences, less than 40% of them detected once, and roughly 0.3% sits in the top ten. Notes on the study in general: The analysis was cross-sectional rather than longitudinal within donors. Possibly, invariant MAIT and iNKT cells partly confounded zero-insertion analyses. A lower insertion count was a feature of abundant cord blood beta clonotypes, with no such feature in memory repertoires.

About this clonotype: The target antigen is unknown. Relative to the germline gene, one junction end is altered; a read error may explain this.

Sequencing was done on a sample of cord blood. The receptor's source is a newborn girl in good health. The genes are TRBV7-8 and TRBJ2-1, with D perhaps matching TRBD1 (5 bases). CDR3 amino acids: CASSQGVNERFF. CDR3 nucleotides: TGTGCCAGCAGCCAAGGGGTTAATGAGCGGTTCTTC.